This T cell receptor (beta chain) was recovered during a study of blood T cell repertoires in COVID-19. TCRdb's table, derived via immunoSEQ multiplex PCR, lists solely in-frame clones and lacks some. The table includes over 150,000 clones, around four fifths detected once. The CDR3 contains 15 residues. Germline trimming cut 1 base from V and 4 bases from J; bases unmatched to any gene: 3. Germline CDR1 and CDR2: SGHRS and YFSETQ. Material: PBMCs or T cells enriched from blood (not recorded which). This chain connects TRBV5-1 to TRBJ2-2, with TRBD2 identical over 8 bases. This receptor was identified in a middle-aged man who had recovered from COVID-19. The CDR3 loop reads CASSLTSGVTGELFF. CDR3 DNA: TGCGCCAGCAGCTTGACTAGCGGTGTCACCGGGGAGCTGTTTTTT.